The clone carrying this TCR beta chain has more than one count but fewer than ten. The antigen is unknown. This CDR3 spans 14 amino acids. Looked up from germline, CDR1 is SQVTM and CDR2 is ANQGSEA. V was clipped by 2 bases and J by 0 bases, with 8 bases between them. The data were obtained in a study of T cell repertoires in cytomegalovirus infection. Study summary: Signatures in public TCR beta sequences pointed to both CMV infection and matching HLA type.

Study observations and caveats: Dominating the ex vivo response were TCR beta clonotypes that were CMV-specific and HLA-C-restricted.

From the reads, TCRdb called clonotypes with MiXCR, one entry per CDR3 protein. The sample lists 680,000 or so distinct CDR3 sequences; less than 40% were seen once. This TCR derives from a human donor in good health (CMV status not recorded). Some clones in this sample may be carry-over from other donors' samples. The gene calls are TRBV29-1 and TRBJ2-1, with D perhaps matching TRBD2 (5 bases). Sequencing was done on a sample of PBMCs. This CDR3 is CSVESGRSYNEQFF. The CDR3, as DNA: TGCAGCGTTGAAAGCGGTCGCTCCTACAATGAGCAGTTCTTC.